This T cell receptor (beta chain) was sequenced in a study of blood T cells in healthy people across ages. Trimming removed 5 bases from V and 6 bases from J, with 18 bases in between. Per germline, CDR1 SGHTA and CDR2 FQGNSA. CDR3 size: 15 residues. Next came a second PCR, run for 7 to 11 cycles, which used a sample-barcoded 5' primer along with a J-beta primer mix. Each CDR3 protein gets one entry after TCRdb re-called the 5' RACE reads with MiXCR. This sample has around 970,000 distinct CDR3 sequences, with 51% found just once. This clonotype was detected ten times or more. Sequencing input: blood. The source is a woman aged 60-70 years in good health. V usage is TRBV7-2 and J usage is TRBJ2-3, with a tentative D call TRBD1 (6 bases). The CDR3 is CASSPDRQNRDTQYF. CDR3 DNA sequence: TGTGCCAGCAGCCCCGACAGGCAAAATAGGGATACGCAGTATTTT.